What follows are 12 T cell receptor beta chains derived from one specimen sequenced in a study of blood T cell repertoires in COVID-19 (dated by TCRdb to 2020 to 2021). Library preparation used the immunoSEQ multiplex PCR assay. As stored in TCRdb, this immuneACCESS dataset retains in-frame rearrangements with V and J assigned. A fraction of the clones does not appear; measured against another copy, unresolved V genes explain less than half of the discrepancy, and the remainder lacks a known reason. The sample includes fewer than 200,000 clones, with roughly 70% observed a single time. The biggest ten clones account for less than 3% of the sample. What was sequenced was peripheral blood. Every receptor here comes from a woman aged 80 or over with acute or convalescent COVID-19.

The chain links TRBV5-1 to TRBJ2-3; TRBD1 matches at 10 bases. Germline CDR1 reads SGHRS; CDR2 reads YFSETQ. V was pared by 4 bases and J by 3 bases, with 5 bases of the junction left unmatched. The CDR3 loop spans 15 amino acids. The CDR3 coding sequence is TGCGCCAGCAGCCGGGACAGGGGAGTTACAGATACGCAGTATTTT. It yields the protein CASSRDRGVTDTQYF.

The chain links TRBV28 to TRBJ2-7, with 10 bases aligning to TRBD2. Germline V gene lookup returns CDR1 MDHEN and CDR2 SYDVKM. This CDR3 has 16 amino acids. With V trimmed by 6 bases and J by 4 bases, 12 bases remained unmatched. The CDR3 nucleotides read TGTGCCAGCAGACCCAGTGGGGCTAGCGGGAGTTACGAGCAGTACTTC. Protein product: CASRPSGASGSYEQYF.

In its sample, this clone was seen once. The CDR3 region is CASTTGTASTDTQYF. CDR3 sequence (DNA): TGTGCCAGCACTACCGGGACAGCTAGCACAGATACGCAGTATTTT. V is TRBV6-5 and J is TRBJ2-3; 7 nucleotides match TRBD1. This CDR3 is built from 15 residues. In germline, CDR1 is MNHEY, CDR2 SVGAGI. V lost 7 bases, J lost 0 bases, and 7 bases stayed unmatched.

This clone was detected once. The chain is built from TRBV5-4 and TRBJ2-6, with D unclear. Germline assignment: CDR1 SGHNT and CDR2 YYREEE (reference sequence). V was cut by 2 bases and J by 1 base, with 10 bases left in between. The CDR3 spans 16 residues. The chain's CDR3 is CASSFGRPSGANVLTF. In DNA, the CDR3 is TGTGCCAGCAGCTTCGGTCGCCCATCTGGGGCCAACGTCCTGACTTTC.

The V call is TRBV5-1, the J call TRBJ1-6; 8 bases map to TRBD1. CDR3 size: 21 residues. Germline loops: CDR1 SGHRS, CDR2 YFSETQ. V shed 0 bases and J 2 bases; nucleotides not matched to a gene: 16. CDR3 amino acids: CASSLVGRWQGAAAYNSPLHF. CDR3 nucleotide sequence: TGCGCCAGCAGCTTGGTTGGGAGGTGGCAGGGGGCGGCCGCCTATAATTCACCCCTCCACTTT.

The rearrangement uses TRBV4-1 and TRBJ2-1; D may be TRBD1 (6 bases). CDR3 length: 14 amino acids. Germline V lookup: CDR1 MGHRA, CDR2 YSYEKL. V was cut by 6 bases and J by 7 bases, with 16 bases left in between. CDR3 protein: CASSKDQGRNEQFF. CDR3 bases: TGCGCCAGCAGTAAAGACCAGGGGAGAAATGAGCAGTTCTTC.

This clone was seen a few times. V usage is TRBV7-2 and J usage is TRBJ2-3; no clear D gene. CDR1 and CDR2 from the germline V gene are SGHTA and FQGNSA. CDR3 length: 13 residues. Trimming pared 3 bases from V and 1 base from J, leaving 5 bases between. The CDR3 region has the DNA TGTGCCAGCAGCTTTTCGGGCACAGATACGCAGTATTTT. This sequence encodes CASSFSGTDTQYF.

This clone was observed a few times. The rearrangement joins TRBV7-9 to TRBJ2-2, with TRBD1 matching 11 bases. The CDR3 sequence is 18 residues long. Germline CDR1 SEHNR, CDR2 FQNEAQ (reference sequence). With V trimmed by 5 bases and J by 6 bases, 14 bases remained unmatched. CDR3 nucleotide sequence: TGTGCCAGCAGCCCCTTCAATGTGGGACAGGGGGTGCCCGGGGAGCTGTTTTTT. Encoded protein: CASSPFNVGQGVPGELFF. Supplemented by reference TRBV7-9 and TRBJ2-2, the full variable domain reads DTGVSQNPRHKITKRGQNVTFRCDPISEHNRLYWYRQTLGQGPEFLTYFQNEAQLEKSRLLSDRFSAERPKGSFSTLEIQRTEQGDSAMYLCASSPFNVGQGVPGELFFGEGSRLTVL.

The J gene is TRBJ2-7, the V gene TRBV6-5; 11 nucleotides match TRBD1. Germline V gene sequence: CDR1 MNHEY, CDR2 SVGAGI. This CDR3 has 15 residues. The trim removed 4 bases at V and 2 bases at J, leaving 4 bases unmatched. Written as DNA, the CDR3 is TGTGCCAGCAGTTTGGGGACAGGGGGGCCCTACGAGCAGTACTTC. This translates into CASSLGTGGPYEQYF.

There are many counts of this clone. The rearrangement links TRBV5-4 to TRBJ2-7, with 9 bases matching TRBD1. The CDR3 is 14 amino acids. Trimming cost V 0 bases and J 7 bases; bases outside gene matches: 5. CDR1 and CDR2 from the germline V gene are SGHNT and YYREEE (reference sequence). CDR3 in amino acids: CASSLEQGASEQYF. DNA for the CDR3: TGTGCCAGCAGCTTGGAACAGGGGGCAAGTGAGCAGTACTTC.

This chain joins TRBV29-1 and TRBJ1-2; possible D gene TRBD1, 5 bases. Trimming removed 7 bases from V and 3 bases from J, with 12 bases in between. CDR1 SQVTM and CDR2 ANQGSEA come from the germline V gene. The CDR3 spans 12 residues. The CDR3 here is CSAGGGDYGYTF. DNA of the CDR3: TGCAGCGCCGGAGGAGGGGACTATGGCTACACCTTC.

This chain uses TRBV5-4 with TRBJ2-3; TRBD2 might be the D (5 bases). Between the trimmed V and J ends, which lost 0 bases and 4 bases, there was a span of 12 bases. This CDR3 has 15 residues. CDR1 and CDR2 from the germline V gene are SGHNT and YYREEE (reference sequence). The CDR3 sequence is CASSLGGMGADTQYF. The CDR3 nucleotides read TGTGCCAGCAGCTTGGGGGGAATGGGAGCAGATACGCAGTATTTT.